This entry lists 27 T cell receptor beta chains sequenced from one sample in a study of T cells in Graves' hyperthyroidism and ophthalmopathy. TCR beta CDR3 regions were amplified from RNA transcripts. RT-PCR in the first round (using the HTBI primer set) targeted the TCR CDR3. TCRdb analysed the multiplex PCR reads with MiXCR anew, one entry per CDR3 protein. The repertoire holds a few hundred thousand distinct CDR3 sequences, with about 15% as singletons. The sequenced material came from blood. The receptor set was obtained from a woman under 40 with Graves' hyperthyroidism.

This clonotype was seen many times. V usage is TRBV27 and J usage is TRBJ2-7; tentatively, D is TRBD2 (5 bases). V lost 3 bases and J 1 base, leaving 10 bases between the germline ends. Germline values: CDR1 MNHEY, CDR2 SMNVEV (reference sequence). This CDR3 is 14 amino acids long. The CDR3 sequence: CASSFGPGSYEQYF. In DNA form, the CDR3 reads TGTGCCAGCAGTTTTGGTCCGGGGTCCTACGAGCAGTACTTC.

This clonotype showed up just a few times. The chain carries TRBV20-1 and TRBJ2-3; D is perhaps TRBD1 (6 bases). V lost 6 bases and J lost 1, with 11 bases in between. The CDR3 spans 13 residues. The germline gives CDR1 DFQATT, CDR2 SNEGSKA (reference sequence). This chain's CDR3 is CSARNRGTDTQYF. Written as DNA, the CDR3 is TGCAGTGCAAGAAACAGGGGCACAGATACGCAGTATTTT.

The chain joins TRBV5-8 to TRBJ1-6, with D unclear. Trimming cost V 4 bases and J 2 bases, with 10 bases left between them. Germline V gives CDR1 SGHTS, CDR2 YDEGEE. The CDR3 loop spans 15 amino acids. Here the CDR3 reads CASSLEGTYNSPLHF. DNA of the CDR3: TGTGCCAGCAGCCTTGAAGGGACCTATAATTCACCCCTCCACTTT.

This clonotype has a handful of counts. This chain joins TRBV20-1 and TRBJ2-2; 7 bases match TRBD2. V dropped 1 base and J dropped 4; count of bases not matched to a gene: 9. The CDR3 contains 16 residues. Germline V lookup: CDR1 DFQATT, CDR2 SNEGSKA (reference sequence). CDR3: CSARAGGGSLTGELFF. The DNA of the CDR3 is TGCAGTGCTAGAGCCGGTGGCGGGAGCCTCACCGGGGAGCTGTTTTTT.

This clonotype was found a few times. This chain joins TRBV14 and TRBJ2-7, with D maybe TRBD2 (6 bases). V was pared by 0 bases and J by 2 bases, with 14 bases between. The CDR3 sequence is 16 residues long. Germline loops: CDR1 SGHDN, CDR2 FVKESK. This CDR3 is CASSQESSGLAYEQYF. Here the CDR3 DNA reads TGTGCCAGCAGCCAAGAAAGCTCGGGACTCGCCTACGAGCAGTACTTC.

There are a few counts of this clonotype. This could be a read error, since a much larger clone is one nucleotide away. This rearrangement joins TRBV12-3 or TRBV12-4 to TRBJ1-5; 7 bases agree with TRBD1. The V and J ends lost 5 bases and 2 bases, in that order; junction bases with no gene match: 3. The CDR3 consists of 14 residues. CDR3 sequence (DNA): TGTGCCAGCAGTCACGGACAGGGCAATCAGCCCCAGCATTTT. The encoded protein is CASSHGQGNQPQHF.

J is TRBJ2-1 and V is TRBV20-1; TRBD2 aligns across 14 bases. Looked up from germline, CDR1 is DFQATT and CDR2 is SNEGSKA (reference sequence). This CDR3 is 19 amino acids long. The V gene end was trimmed by 5 bases and the J gene end by 0 bases; junction bases not matched to a gene: 12. The CDR3 spells CSAPSLTSGRALSYNEQFF. The CDR3 DNA follows: TGCAGTGCTCCCTCCTTGACTAGCGGGAGGGCCCTCTCCTACAATGAGCAGTTCTTC.

In this sample, this clonotype turned up once. The chain carries TRBV27 and TRBJ1-2, with TRBD1 matching over 7 bases. Germline loops: CDR1 MNHEY, CDR2 SMNVEV (reference sequence). This CDR3 spans 16 amino acids. After removal of 4 bases from V and 0 bases from J, the junction contained 8 bases not matched to a gene. The CDR3 here is CASSSGQTFANYGYTF. As DNA, the CDR3 is TGTGCCAGCAGTTCGGGACAGACTTTCGCTAACTATGGCTACACCTTC.

This clonotype occurred many times. This chain joins TRBV28 and TRBJ2-7; perhaps D is TRBD1 or TRBD2 (5 bases each). CDR3 length: 15 amino acids. The V end lost 5 bases, the J end lost 0 bases, and 14 bases lay between the germline ends. CDR1 and CDR2 from the germline V gene are MDHEN and SYDVKM. The chain's CDR3 is CASSPRDLSSYEQYF. The DNA for the CDR3 is TGTGCCAGCAGTCCCCGGGACCTCAGCTCCTACGAGCAGTACTTC.

The table lists this clonotype with many counts. V and J are TRBV20-1 and TRBJ2-7; D is perhaps TRBD1 (5 bases). Per the germline V gene, CDR1 is DFQATT and CDR2 is SNEGSKA (reference sequence). Trimming removed 3 bases at V and 3 bases at J, with 18 bases between. The CDR3 has 15 amino acids. In DNA form, the CDR3 reads TGCAGTGCTAGCGACTCGGACAACAAGTACTACGAGCAGTACTTC. It translates to CSASDSDNKYYEQYF.

This clonotype occurred many times. The V call is TRBV20-1, the J call TRBJ2-7, with TRBD2 matching 9 bases. The V and J ends lost 1 base and 3 bases, in that order; junction bases with no gene match: 1. This CDR3 has 13 residues. Germline V gene sequence: CDR1 DFQATT, CDR2 SNEGSKA (reference sequence). CDR3 bases: TGCAGTGCTAGAGGACTAGCGGTCTACGAGCAGTACTTC. Translation gives CSARGLAVYEQYF.

The genes are TRBV20-1 and TRBJ2-7; D is perhaps TRBD2 (6 bases). V was clipped by 3 bases and J by 3 bases, with 21 bases between them. The CDR3 extends over 16 amino acids. CDR1 DFQATT and CDR2 SNEGSKA come from the germline V gene (reference sequence). In DNA, the CDR3 is TGCAGTGCTAGTCAACTCCGGGACTGGTATGTCTACGAGCAGTACTTC. This encodes CSASQLRDWYVYEQYF.

The chain carries TRBV20-1 and TRBJ1-5, with 8 bases identical to TRBD1. There are 16 residues in the CDR3. J was trimmed by 1 base and V by 5 bases; bases with no gene match: 10. CDR1 DFQATT and CDR2 SNEGSKA come from the germline V gene (reference sequence). CDR3 residues: CSAPPGQGTSNQPQHF. CDR3 coding DNA: TGCAGTGCTCCTCCCGGACAGGGCACAAGCAATCAGCCCCAGCATTTT.

This clonotype came up many times. This chain connects TRBV7-2 to TRBJ2-5, with TRBD2 identical over 7 bases. The CDR3 covers 13 residues. V lost 3 bases, J lost 5 bases, and 3 bases stayed unmatched. Germline values: CDR1 SGHTA, CDR2 FQGNSA. The CDR3 spells CASSFQGGETQYF. DNA for the CDR3: TGTGCCAGCAGCTTCCAGGGAGGGGAGACCCAGTACTTC.

Remarks on this clonotype: Being one base from a much bigger clone, this may be a read error. This sequence joins TRBV12-3 or TRBV12-4 and TRBJ1-1; D is unclear. The CDR3 is 12 amino acids. Trimming shortened V by 3 bases and J by 7 bases, and 9 bases separated the two germline ends. CDR3 region: CASSFPFGEAFF. The CDR3 DNA reads TGTGCCAGCAGTTTCCCATTCGGTGAAGCTTTCTTT.

This clonotype was counted a few times. This CDR3 reads CASGGQGSTNEKLFF. The CDR3 bases are TGTGCCAGCGGAGGACAGGGTTCAACTAATGAAAAACTGTTTTTT. The rearrangement links TRBV6-1 to TRBJ1-4, with TRBD1 matching 8 bases. CDR3 length equals 15 residues. Germline V gene lookup returns CDR1 MNHNS and CDR2 SASEGT. After removal of 8 bases from V and 0 bases from J, the junction contained 5 bases not matched to a gene.

This clonotype was found a few times. The chain employs TRBV5-1 and TRBJ2-2; D not certain. Trimming stripped 1 base from V and 3 bases from J, with 10 bases between. CDR1 is SGHRS, CDR2 YFSETQ, per germline. The CDR3 has 15 residues. The CDR3: CASSLSQSDTGELFF. The CDR3 DNA reads TGCGCCAGCAGCTTGTCCCAAAGCGACACCGGGGAGCTGTTTTTT.

This clonotype showed up just a few times. The V gene is TRBV4-2, the J gene TRBJ2-3; D call uncertain. Trimming shortened V by 1 base and J by 6 bases, and 14 bases separated the two germline ends. The CDR3 is 15 residues long. CDR1 and CDR2 (germline): LGHNA, YNFKEQ. The chain's CDR3 is CASSQGEPGADTQYF. In DNA, the CDR3 is TGTGCCAGCAGCCAAGGCGAACCAGGCGCGGATACGCAGTATTTT.

This clonotype was seen a few times. The rearrangement uses TRBV29-1 and TRBJ2-3; D is perhaps TRBD2 (6 bases). Germline V gene sequence: CDR1 SQVTM, CDR2 ANQGSEA. V was pared by 4 bases and J by 1 base, with 30 bases between. The CDR3 is made up of 20 amino acids. The CDR3 coding sequence is TGCAGCGTTGTCCCCGTTTTGGGAGCGGGCGCCCGAGGGGGCACAGATACGCAGTATTTT. This sequence encodes CSVVPVLGAGARGGTDTQYF.

The CDR3 loop is CASSQDYIDSPTNEKLFF. In DNA, the CDR3 is TGCGCCAGCAGCCAAGATTACATCGACAGTCCAACTAATGAAAAACTGTTTTTT. This chain joins TRBV4-1 and TRBJ1-4; D is perhaps TRBD1 (5 bases). This CDR3 spans 18 amino acids. Germline V lookup: CDR1 MGHRA, CDR2 YSYEKL. V lost 0 bases and J lost 0, with 14 bases in between.

The chain employs TRBV20-1 and TRBJ2-7; D might be TRBD1 (5 bases). V was clipped by 2 bases and J by 4 bases, with 9 bases between them. CDR1 and CDR2 (germline): DFQATT, SNEGSKA (reference sequence). The CDR3 has 12 amino acids. The CDR3 sequence: CSARKGFYEQYF. Written as DNA, the CDR3 is TGCAGTGCTAGAAAGGGGTTTTACGAGCAGTACTTC.

This sequence joins TRBV10-3 and TRBJ1-6; TRBD1 aligns across 11 bases. Germline V lookup: CDR1 ENHRY, CDR2 SYGVKD. CDR3 length: 13 residues. Trimming took 8 bases from V and 11 from J; bases not matched to a gene: 5. CDR3 bases: TGTGCCATCGGCGGACAGGGGGCTACACCCCTCCACTTT. Its translation is CAIGGQGATPLHF.

This clonotype was counted ten times or more. The chain joins TRBV29-1 to TRBJ2-3, with D perhaps TRBD1 (6 bases). The V end was cut by 5 bases, the J end by 2 bases, with 11 bases between. The CDR3 is 13 residues long. CDR1 SQVTM and CDR2 ANQGSEA come from the germline V gene. CDR3: CSVSAGVTDTQYF. In nucleotides, the CDR3 is TGCAGCGTTAGCGCAGGGGTCACAGATACGCAGTATTTT.

The chain carries TRBV29-1 and TRBJ1-3; the match to TRBD1 covers 7 bases. The CDR3 has 14 residues. Looked up from germline, CDR1 is SQVTM and CDR2 is ANQGSEA. The V segment lost 4 bases and the J segment 3 bases; nucleotides outside the gene matches: 6. In DNA, the CDR3 is TGCAGCGTTGGGGCGACAGGGCGTGGAAACACCATATATTTT. Protein: CSVGATGRGNTIYF.

This clonotype was seen repeatedly, ten times or more. The CDR3 region is CASRNRDQVQFF. The CDR3 bases are TGTGCCAGCAGAAACAGGGATCAAGTGCAGTTCTTC. The chain is built from TRBV2 and TRBJ2-1, with D perhaps matching TRBD1 (6 bases). Trimming shortened V by 6 bases and J by 12 bases, and 15 bases separated the two germline ends. The CDR3 is made up of 12 amino acids. CDR1 is SNHLY, CDR2 FYNNEI, per germline.

This clonotype showed up just a few times. V is TRBV7-3 and J is TRBJ2-1; a weak D match, TRBD1 (6 bases). V was trimmed by 2 bases and J by 4 bases, leaving 12 bases between them. Germline-derived CDR1 and CDR2 are SGHTA and FQGTGA. This CDR3 is built from 15 residues. CDR3 sequence: CASSLSGVPYNEQFF. The CDR3 coding sequence is TGTGCCAGCAGCTTATCAGGGGTTCCTTACAATGAGCAGTTCTTC.

Many counts were recorded for this clonotype. Here the CDR3 reads CASSGGQGPVGYTF. The CDR3, as DNA: TGCGCCAGCAGCGGGGGACAGGGGCCCGTCGGCTACACCTTC. The V gene is TRBV5-1, the J gene TRBJ1-2, with 10 bases identical to TRBD1. This CDR3 contains 14 residues. V was clipped by 4 bases and J by 8 bases; unmatched bases: 8. CDR1 is SGHRS and CDR2 is YFSETQ in the germline V gene.